This is a list of T cell receptor beta chains from one sample in a study of regulatory T cells in long-lasting Graves disease. TCRdb passed the multiplex PCR reads through MiXCR, listing each CDR3 protein once. Found here are around 400,000 distinct CDR3 sequences, around 22% of them singletons; the top ten hold about a quarter. The starting material was peripheral blood mononuclear cells (PBMCs), obtained when the disease was refractory, from a patient treated with antithyroid drugs. The source is a female donor with Graves disease. Each CDR3 is given with its conserved first and last residue. Fields, in order: D gene, V gene, J gene, clone size, CDR3 length, CDR3 protein, CDR3 DNA. The D gene is left open where the match is weak. Clone size is given for some rows only: seen once, a few or many times, or a class if the clone is expanded.

D gene: .
V gene: TRBV7-9
J gene: TRBJ2-2
clone size: .
CDR3 length: 17
CDR3 protein: CASSLGSTSANTGELFF
CDR3 DNA: TGTGCCAGCAGCTTAGGGTCGACATCAGCGAACACCGGGGAGCTGTTTTTT

D gene: .
V gene: TRBV12-3/TRBV12-4
J gene: TRBJ2-7
clone size: many
CDR3 length: 12
CDR3 protein: CASSNPSYEQYF
CDR3 DNA: TGTGCCAGCAGCAACCCCAGTTACGAGCAGTACTTC

D gene: .
V gene: TRBV18
J gene: TRBJ1-4
clone size: few
CDR3 length: 16
CDR3 protein: CASSPEGKGSGEKLFF
CDR3 DNA: TGTGCCAGCTCACCTGAGGGTAAGGGCTCTGGTGAAAAACTGTTTTTT

D gene: .
V gene: TRBV6-5
J gene: TRBJ2-5
clone size: .
CDR3 length: 17
CDR3 protein: CASSYPVLGGEKETQYF
CDR3 DNA: TGTGCCAGCAGTTACCCGGTATTGGGGGGCGAGAAAGAGACCCAGTACTTC

D gene: TRBD2
V gene: TRBV7-2
J gene: TRBJ2-7
clone size: few
CDR3 length: 17
CDR3 protein: CASSFFRTSGSPYEQYF
CDR3 DNA: TGTGCCAGCAGCTTTTTTCGGACTAGCGGGAGCCCCTACGAGCAGTACTTC

D gene: .
V gene: TRBV7-2
J gene: TRBJ1-1
clone size: .
CDR3 length: 15
CDR3 protein: CASSLTDQGNTEAFF
CDR3 DNA: TGTGCCAGCAGCTTAACCGACCAGGGGAACACTGAAGCTTTCTTT

D gene: .
V gene: TRBV14
J gene: TRBJ1-1
clone size: .
CDR3 length: 12
CDR3 protein: CASQEGNTEAFF
CDR3 DNA: TGTGCCAGCCAAGAGGGGAACACTGAAGCTTTCTTT

D gene: .
V gene: TRBV25-1
J gene: TRBJ1-1
clone size: few
CDR3 length: 14
CDR3 protein: CASSELGTNTEAFF
CDR3 DNA: TGTGCCAGCAGTGAACTTGGCACTAACACTGAAGCTTTCTTT

D gene: .
V gene: TRBV20-1
J gene: TRBJ1-4
clone size: few
CDR3 length: 12
CDR3 protein: CSVGETNEKLFF
CDR3 DNA: TGCAGTGTGGGAGAGACTAATGAAAAACTGTTTTTT

D gene: .
V gene: TRBV19
J gene: TRBJ2-6
clone size: few
CDR3 length: 18
CDR3 protein: CASSTRDGRLSGANVLTF
CDR3 DNA: TGTGCCAGTAGTACCAGGGACGGCCGCCTCTCTGGGGCCAACGTCCTGACTTTC

D gene: TRBD1
V gene: TRBV5-1
J gene: TRBJ1-6
clone size: few
CDR3 length: 13
CDR3 protein: CASSGTDNSPLHF
CDR3 DNA: TGCGCCAGCAGCGGGACAGATAATTCACCCCTCCACTTT

D gene: TRBD2
V gene: TRBV4-1
J gene: TRBJ2-7
clone size: .
CDR3 length: 15
CDR3 protein: CASSQGPGRVYEQYF
CDR3 DNA: TGCGCCAGCAGCCAAGGTCCCGGGAGGGTTTACGAGCAGTACTTC

D gene: .
V gene: TRBV25-1
J gene: TRBJ2-5
clone size: few
CDR3 length: 15
CDR3 protein: CASSEFGASQETQYF
CDR3 DNA: TGTGCCAGCAGTGAATTTGGTGCCTCCCAAGAGACCCAGTACTTC

D gene: TRBD1
V gene: TRBV29-1
J gene: TRBJ2-1
clone size: .
CDR3 length: 13
CDR3 protein: CSVVIQGFVEQFF
CDR3 DNA: TGCAGCGTTGTAATACAGGGGTTCGTTGAGCAGTTCTTC

D gene: .
V gene: TRBV18
J gene: TRBJ1-5
clone size: few
CDR3 length: 14
CDR3 protein: CASSPRTDFSPQHF
CDR3 DNA: TGTGCCAGCTCACCACGGACGGACTTTTCGCCCCAGCATTTT

D gene: .
V gene: TRBV7-2
J gene: TRBJ1-5
clone size: few
CDR3 length: 13
CDR3 protein: CASSLSLGQPQHF
CDR3 DNA: TGTGCCAGCAGCTTATCCCTTGGCCAGCCCCAGCATTTT

D gene: TRBD2
V gene: TRBV11-2
J gene: TRBJ2-7
clone size: many
CDR3 length: 15
CDR3 protein: CASSQTSGGAYEQYF
CDR3 DNA: TGTGCCAGCAGCCAAACTAGCGGAGGGGCCTACGAGCAGTACTTC

D gene: .
V gene: TRBV30
J gene: TRBJ2-6
clone size: .
CDR3 length: 15
CDR3 protein: CAWSYGLSGANVLTF
CDR3 DNA: TGTGCCTGGAGTTATGGGCTCTCTGGGGCCAACGTCCTGACTTTC

D gene: TRBD1
V gene: TRBV9
J gene: TRBJ2-5
clone size: few
CDR3 length: 14
CDR3 protein: CASSVARTGQSQYF
CDR3 DNA: TGTGCCAGCAGCGTAGCTAGGACAGGGCAGAGTCAGTACTTC

D gene: .
V gene: TRBV20-1
J gene: TRBJ1-1
clone size: .
CDR3 length: 16
CDR3 protein: CSARDFYKGWNTEAFF
CDR3 DNA: TGCAGTGCTAGAGATTTTTATAAGGGTTGGAACACTGAAGCTTTCTTT

D gene: .
V gene: TRBV5-1
J gene: TRBJ2-2
clone size: .
CDR3 length: 16
CDR3 protein: CASSLETSRNTGELFF
CDR3 DNA: TGCGCCAGCAGCTTGGAAACTAGCCGGAACACCGGGGAGCTGTTTTTT

D gene: TRBD1
V gene: TRBV6-1
J gene: TRBJ2-7
clone size: few
CDR3 length: 14
CDR3 protein: CASRPTGIPSEQYF
CDR3 DNA: TGTGCCAGCAGACCGACAGGGATCCCTTCCGAGCAGTACTTC

D gene: TRBD1
V gene: TRBV2
J gene: TRBJ1-2
clone size: few
CDR3 length: 11
CDR3 protein: CASMTGYGYTF
CDR3 DNA: TGTGCCAGCATGACAGGGTACGGCTACACCTTC

D gene: TRBD1
V gene: TRBV29-1
J gene: TRBJ1-4
clone size: few
CDR3 length: 13
CDR3 protein: CSVQTGAGEKLFF
CDR3 DNA: TGCAGCGTTCAAACAGGGGCAGGGGAAAAACTGTTTTTT

D gene: .
V gene: TRBV4-1
J gene: TRBJ2-6
clone size: .
CDR3 length: 15
CDR3 protein: CASSQDDASQNVLTF
CDR3 DNA: TGCGCCAGCAGCCAAGATGATGCCAGTCAAAACGTCCTGACTTTC

D gene: .
V gene: TRBV20-1
J gene: TRBJ2-5
clone size: few
CDR3 length: 16
CDR3 protein: CSARDLGGKYQETQYF
CDR3 DNA: TGCAGTGCTAGAGATCTAGGCGGGAAGTACCAAGAGACCCAGTACTTC

D gene: TRBD2
V gene: TRBV20-1
J gene: TRBJ2-7
clone size: few
CDR3 length: 14
CDR3 protein: CSAEIAGRLYEQYF
CDR3 DNA: TGCAGTGCGGAAATAGCGGGACGCCTCTACGAGCAGTACTTC

D gene: .
V gene: TRBV7-9
J gene: TRBJ2-5
clone size: .
CDR3 length: 14
CDR3 protein: CASSTGRGGETQYF
CDR3 DNA: TGTGCCAGCAGCACGGGCCGGGGCGGCGAGACCCAGTACTTC

D gene: .
V gene: TRBV28
J gene: TRBJ2-3
clone size: few
CDR3 length: 16
CDR3 protein: CASSSLRDPGPDTQYF
CDR3 DNA: TGTGCCAGCAGTTCTCTCCGGGACCCTGGCCCAGATACGCAGTATTTT

D gene: .
V gene: TRBV7-2
J gene: TRBJ2-7
clone size: many
CDR3 length: 14
CDR3 protein: CASSLQQLSYEQYF
CDR3 DNA: TGTGCCAGCAGCTTACAGCAACTCAGTTACGAGCAGTACTTC

D gene: .
V gene: TRBV5-1
J gene: TRBJ2-2
clone size: many
CDR3 length: 14
CDR3 protein: CASSLGGATGELFF
CDR3 DNA: TGCGCCAGCAGCTTGGGGGGCGCCACCGGGGAGCTGTTTTTT

D gene: .
V gene: TRBV5-8
J gene: TRBJ1-1
clone size: .
CDR3 length: 11
CDR3 protein: CASSQLSSNDF
CDR3 DNA: TGTGCCAGCAGCCAACTTAGTTCGAACGACTTT

D gene: .
V gene: TRBV11-2
J gene: TRBJ2-6
clone size: many
CDR3 length: 14
CDR3 protein: CASSLETGANVLTF
CDR3 DNA: TGTGCCAGCAGCTTAGAGACTGGGGCCAACGTCCTGACTTTC

D gene: TRBD2
V gene: TRBV20-1
J gene: TRBJ2-1
clone size: many
CDR3 length: 14
CDR3 protein: CSAWGGGSYNEQFF
CDR3 DNA: TGCAGTGCATGGGGGGGGGGCTCCTACAATGAGCAGTTCTTC

D gene: .
V gene: TRBV10-3
J gene: TRBJ1-5
clone size: once
CDR3 length: 12
CDR3 protein: CAISGEGQPQHF
CDR3 DNA: TGTGCCATCAGTGGGGAGGGCCAGCCCCAGCATTTT

D gene: .
V gene: TRBV15
J gene: TRBJ2-7
clone size: many
CDR3 length: 13
CDR3 protein: CATSRDQRPEQYF
CDR3 DNA: TGTGCCACCAGCAGAGATCAGAGGCCCGAGCAGTACTTC

D gene: TRBD2
V gene: TRBV7-9
J gene: TRBJ2-1
clone size: .
CDR3 length: 17
CDR3 protein: CASSLPTSGRTYNEQFF
CDR3 DNA: TGTGCCAGCAGCCTACCTACTAGCGGGAGGACCTACAATGAGCAGTTCTTC

D gene: .
V gene: TRBV5-1
J gene: TRBJ1-4
clone size: many
CDR3 length: 14
CDR3 protein: CASSLMSTNEKLFF
CDR3 DNA: TGCGCCAGCAGCTTGATGTCCACTAATGAAAAACTGTTTTTT

D gene: .
V gene: TRBV27
J gene: TRBJ2-4
clone size: .
CDR3 length: 14
CDR3 protein: CASSLAGIQNIQYF
CDR3 DNA: TGTGCCAGCAGTTTAGCAGGGATCCAAAACATTCAGTACTTC

D gene: .
V gene: TRBV12-3/TRBV12-4
J gene: TRBJ2-5
clone size: many
CDR3 length: 14
CDR3 protein: CASRHYRGGETQYF
CDR3 DNA: TGTGCCAGCAGACACTACAGGGGAGGAGAGACCCAGTACTTC